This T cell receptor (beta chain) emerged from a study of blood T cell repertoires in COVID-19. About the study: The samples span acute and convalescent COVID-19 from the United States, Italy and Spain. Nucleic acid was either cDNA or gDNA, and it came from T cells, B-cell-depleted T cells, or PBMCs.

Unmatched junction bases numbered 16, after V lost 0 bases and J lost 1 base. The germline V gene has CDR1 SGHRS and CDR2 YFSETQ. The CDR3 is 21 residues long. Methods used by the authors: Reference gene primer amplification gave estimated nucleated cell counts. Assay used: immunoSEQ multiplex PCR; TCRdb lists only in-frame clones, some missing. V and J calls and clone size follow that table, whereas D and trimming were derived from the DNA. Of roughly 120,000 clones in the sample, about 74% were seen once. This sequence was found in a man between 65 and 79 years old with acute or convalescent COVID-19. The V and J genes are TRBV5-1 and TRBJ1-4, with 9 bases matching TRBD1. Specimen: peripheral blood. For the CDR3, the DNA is TGCGCCAGCAGCTTGGTAATAGGACAGGGGAGGGTCTCGGGAACTAATGAAAAACTGTTTTTT. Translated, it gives CASSLVIGQGRVSGTNEKLFF.